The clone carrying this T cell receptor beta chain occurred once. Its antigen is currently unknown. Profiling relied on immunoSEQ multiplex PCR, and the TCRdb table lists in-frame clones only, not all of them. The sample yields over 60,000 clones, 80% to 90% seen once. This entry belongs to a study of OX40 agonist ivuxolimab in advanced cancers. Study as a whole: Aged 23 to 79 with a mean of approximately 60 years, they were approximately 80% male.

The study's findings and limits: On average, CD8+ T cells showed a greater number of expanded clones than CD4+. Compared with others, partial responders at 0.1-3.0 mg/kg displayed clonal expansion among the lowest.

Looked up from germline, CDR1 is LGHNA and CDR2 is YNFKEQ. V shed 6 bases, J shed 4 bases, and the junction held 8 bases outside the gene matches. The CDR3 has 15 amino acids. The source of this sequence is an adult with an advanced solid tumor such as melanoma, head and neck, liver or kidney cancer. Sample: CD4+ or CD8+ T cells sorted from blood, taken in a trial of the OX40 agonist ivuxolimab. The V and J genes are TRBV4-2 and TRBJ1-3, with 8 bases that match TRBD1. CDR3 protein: CASRIQGVGGNTIYF. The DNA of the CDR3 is TGTGCCAGCAGGATACAGGGGGTGGGAGGAAACACCATATATTTT.